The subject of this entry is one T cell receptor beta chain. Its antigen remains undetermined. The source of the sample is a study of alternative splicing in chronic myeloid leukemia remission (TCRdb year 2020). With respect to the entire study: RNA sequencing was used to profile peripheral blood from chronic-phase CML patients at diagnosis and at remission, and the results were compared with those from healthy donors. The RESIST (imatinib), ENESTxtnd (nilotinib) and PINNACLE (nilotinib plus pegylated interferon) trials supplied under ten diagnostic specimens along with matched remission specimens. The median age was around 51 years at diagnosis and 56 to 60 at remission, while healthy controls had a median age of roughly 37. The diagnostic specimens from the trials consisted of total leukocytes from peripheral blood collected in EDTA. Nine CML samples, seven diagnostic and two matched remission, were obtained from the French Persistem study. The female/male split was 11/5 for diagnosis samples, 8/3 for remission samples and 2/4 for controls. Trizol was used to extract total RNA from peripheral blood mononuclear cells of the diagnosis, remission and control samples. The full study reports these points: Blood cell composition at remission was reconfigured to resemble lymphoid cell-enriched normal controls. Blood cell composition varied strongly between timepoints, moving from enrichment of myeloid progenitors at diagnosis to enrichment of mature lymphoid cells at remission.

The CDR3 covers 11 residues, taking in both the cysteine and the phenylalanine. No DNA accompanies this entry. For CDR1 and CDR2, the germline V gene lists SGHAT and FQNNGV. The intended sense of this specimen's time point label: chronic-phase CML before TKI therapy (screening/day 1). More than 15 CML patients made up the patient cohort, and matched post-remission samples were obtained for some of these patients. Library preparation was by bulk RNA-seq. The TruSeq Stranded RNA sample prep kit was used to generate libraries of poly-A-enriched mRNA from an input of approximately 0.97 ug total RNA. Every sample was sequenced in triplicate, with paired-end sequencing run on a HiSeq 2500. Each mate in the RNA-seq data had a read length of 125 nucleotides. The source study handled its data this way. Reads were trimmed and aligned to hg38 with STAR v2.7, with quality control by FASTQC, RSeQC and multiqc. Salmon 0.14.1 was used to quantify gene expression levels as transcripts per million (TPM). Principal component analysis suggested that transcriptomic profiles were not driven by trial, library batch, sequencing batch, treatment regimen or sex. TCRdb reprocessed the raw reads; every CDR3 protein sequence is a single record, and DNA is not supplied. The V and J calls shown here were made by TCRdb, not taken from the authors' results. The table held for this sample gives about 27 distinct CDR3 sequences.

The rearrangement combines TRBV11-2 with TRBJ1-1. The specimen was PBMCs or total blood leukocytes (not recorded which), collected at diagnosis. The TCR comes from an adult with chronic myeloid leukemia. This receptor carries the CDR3 CASSLSVEAFF.